The source of this T cell receptor beta chain is a study of spatial heterogeneity in lung cancer (dated by TCRdb to about 2019). Describing the broader study: Beta-chain transcripts were consistently detected in greater numbers than alpha-chain transcripts, which likely reflected higher beta-chain transcript abundance. In the raw uncorrected reads, each unique combination of TCR and UMI appeared more than ten times on average. Both alpha and beta chains were TCR-sequenced in samples taken at surgery, namely 220 tumor regions, around 70 matched nontumor lung samples and 55 to 60 PBMC samples. The study quantitatively compared TCR alpha and beta repertoires across multiple tumor regions, matched nontumor lung and blood in non-small cell lung cancer. Nonsynonymous mutation counts, determined by whole-exome sequencing of tumor tissue, were related to TCR repertoire features.

Receptor libraries were prepared by 5' RACE. Instrument used: NextSeq 500. In the TCR library protocol, a unique molecular identifier was attached to each TCR cDNA molecule so that PCR and sequencing errors could be corrected. Per the authors' processing: TCR identification, UMI-based error correction and CDR3 extraction were performed with Decombinator tools. Expanded TCRs were defined as those above a frequency of 2 per 1,000, corresponding to the top 1% of the tumor frequency distribution. Each repertoire was subsampled 100 times to 5,000 TCRs, after which Renyi diversity was computed with the R vegan package. CDR3 similarity networks were built from amino acid triplet string-kernel similarity, with CDR3s being connected when pairwise similarity was above 0.82. TCRdb reprocessed the public reads (quality trimming at Q25 with fastp, clone calling with MiXCR) and kept in-frame beta chains. One record per CDR3 amino acid sequence lists the most common genes and DNA. The V and J calls were determined by TCRdb, not by the authors. In all, the sample holds 60,000 to 90,000 distinct CDR3 sequences, and about 8.5% of those were seen once. The ten largest make up about 6.8% of the sample.

The time point label corresponds to: sample taken at primary tumor resection. The donors were about 65 patients from the lung TRACERx cohort who had early-stage, untreated non-small cell lung cancer. Whole RNA extracted from tumor and nontumor lung tissue, or from cryopreserved PBMC samples, was used for TCR sequencing without cell sorting. Only patients for whom sufficient RNA was available from at least two tumor regions were selected for TCR sequencing. This clonotype was observed many times. Its antigen specificity is not known. No clone much larger than this one lies a single base away; base qualities are absent. Overall study outcomes, separate from this receptor: Confirming at a functional level the hypothesis that regional TCRs recognize regional mutations was considered to require additional single-cell paired TCR alpha and beta sequencing. Ubiquitous expanded tumor TCRs were detected in blood more often at tumor resection than at routine follow-up.

The CDR3 numbers 15 residues from cysteine through phenylalanine. Here the CDR3 DNA is all that survives: 45 bases in frame from base 1. The V and J ends are trimmed by 2 bases and 0 bases, leaving 10 bases between them. The CDR1 and CDR2 encoded by the germline V gene (reference sequence) are MNHEY and SMNVEV. The sequence came from a male donor with early-stage non-small cell lung cancer. The rearranged chain carries TRBV27 and TRBJ2-5, with no confidently assigned D gene. The sequences come from PBMCs, collected at surgery. This receptor has the CDR3 CASSLNPPYQETQYF. The bases read TGTGCCAGCAGTTTAAACCCGCCGTACCAAGAGACCCAGTACTTC.